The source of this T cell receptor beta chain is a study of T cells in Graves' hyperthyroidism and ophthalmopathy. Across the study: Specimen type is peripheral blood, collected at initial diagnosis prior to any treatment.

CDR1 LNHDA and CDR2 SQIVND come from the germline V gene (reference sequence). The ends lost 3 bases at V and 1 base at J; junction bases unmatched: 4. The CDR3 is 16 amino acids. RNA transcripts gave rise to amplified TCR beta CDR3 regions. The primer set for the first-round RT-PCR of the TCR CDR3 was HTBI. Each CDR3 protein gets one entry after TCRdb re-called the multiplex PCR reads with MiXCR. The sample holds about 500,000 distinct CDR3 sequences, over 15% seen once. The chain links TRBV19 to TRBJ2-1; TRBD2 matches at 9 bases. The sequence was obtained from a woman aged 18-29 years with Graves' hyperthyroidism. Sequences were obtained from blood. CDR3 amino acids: CASSMLAGRSYNEQFF. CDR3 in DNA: TGTGCCAGTAGTATGCTAGCGGGGCGATCCTACAATGAGCAGTTCTTC. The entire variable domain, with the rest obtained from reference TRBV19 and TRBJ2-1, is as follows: DGGITQSPKYLFRKEGQNVTLSCEQNLNHDAMYWYRQDPGQGLRLIYYSQIVNDFQKGDIAEGYSVSREKKESFPLTVTSAQKNPTAFYLCASSMLAGRSYNEQFFGPGTRLTVL.